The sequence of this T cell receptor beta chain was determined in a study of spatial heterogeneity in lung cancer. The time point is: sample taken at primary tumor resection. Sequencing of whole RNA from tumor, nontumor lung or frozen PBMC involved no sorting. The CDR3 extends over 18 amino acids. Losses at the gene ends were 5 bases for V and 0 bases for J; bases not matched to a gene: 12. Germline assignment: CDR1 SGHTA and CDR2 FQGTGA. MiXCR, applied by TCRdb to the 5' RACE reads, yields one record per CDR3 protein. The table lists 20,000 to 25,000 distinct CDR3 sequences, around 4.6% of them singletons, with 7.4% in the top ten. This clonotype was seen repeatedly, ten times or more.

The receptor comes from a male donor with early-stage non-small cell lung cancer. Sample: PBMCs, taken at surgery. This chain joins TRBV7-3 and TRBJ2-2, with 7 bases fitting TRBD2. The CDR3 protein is CASSPRPILAANTGELFF. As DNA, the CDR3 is TGTGCCAGCAGCCCCCGTCCAATCCTAGCGGCGAACACCGGGGAGCTGTTTTTT.